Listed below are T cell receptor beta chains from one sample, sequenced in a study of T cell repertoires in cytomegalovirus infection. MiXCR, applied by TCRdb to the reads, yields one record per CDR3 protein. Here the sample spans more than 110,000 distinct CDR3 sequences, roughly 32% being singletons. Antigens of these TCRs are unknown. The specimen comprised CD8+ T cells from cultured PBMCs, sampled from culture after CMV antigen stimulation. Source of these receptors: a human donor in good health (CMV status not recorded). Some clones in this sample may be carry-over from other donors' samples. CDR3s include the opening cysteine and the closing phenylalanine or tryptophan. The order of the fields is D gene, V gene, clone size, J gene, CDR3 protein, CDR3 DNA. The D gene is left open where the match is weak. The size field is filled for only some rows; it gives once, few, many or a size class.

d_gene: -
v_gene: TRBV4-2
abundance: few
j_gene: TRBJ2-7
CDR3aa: CASSHVGDSYEQYF
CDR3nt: TGTGCCAGCAGCCATGTCGGGGACTCCTACGAGCAGTACTTC

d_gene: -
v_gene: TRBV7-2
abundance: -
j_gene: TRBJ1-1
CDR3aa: CASSLVPGPEAFF
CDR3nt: TGTGCCAGCAGCTTAGTCCCAGGCCCTGAAGCTTTCTTT

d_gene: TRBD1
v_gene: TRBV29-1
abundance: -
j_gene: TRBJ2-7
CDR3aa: CSVAAGTGSSEQYF
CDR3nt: TGCAGCGTTGCTGCGGGGACAGGGAGCTCCGAGCAGTACTTC

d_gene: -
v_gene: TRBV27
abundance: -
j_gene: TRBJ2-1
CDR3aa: CASSLVKTSYNEQFF
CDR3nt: TGTGCCAGCAGTTTGGTCAAAACTTCCTACAATGAGCAGTTCTTC

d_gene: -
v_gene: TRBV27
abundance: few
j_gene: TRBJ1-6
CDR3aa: CASSLQQGKNSPLHF
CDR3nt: TGTGCCAGCAGTTTACAGCAGGGGAAAAATTCACCCCTCCACTTT

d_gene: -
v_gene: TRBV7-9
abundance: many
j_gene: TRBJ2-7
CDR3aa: CASSLVPHSSYEQYF
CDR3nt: TGTGCCAGCAGCTTAGTTCCACACTCTTCCTACGAGCAGTACTTC

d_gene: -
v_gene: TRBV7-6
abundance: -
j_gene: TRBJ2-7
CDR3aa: CASSLARDGSWEQYF
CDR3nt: TGTGCCAGCAGCTTAGCCCGGGACGGCTCCTGGGAGCAGTACTTC

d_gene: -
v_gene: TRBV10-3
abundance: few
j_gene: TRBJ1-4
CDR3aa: CAISDSRASNEKLFF
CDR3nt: TGTGCCATCAGCGACTCAAGGGCGTCTAATGAAAAACTGTTTTTT

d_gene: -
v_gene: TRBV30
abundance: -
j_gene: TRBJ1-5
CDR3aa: CAWTPRGSYGQPQHF
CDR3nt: TGTGCCTGGACCCCTCGGGGATCTTACGGTCAGCCCCAGCATTTT

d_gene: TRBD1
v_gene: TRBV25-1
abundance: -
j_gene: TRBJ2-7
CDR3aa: CASRGPGQGNYEQYF
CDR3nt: TGTGCCAGCAGAGGTCCCGGACAGGGTAACTACGAGCAGTACTTC

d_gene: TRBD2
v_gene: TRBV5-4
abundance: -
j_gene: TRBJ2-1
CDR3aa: CASSRLAGDNEQFF
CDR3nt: TGTGCCAGCAGCCGACTAGCGGGGGATAATGAGCAGTTCTTC

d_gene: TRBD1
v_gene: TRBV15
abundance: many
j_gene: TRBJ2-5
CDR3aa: CATSREGQGETQYF
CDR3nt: TGTGCCACCAGCAGAGAGGGACAGGGTGAGACCCAGTACTTC

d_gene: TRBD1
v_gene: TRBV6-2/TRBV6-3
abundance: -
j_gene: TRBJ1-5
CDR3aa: CASSRSVHDRGSNQPQHF
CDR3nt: TGTGCCAGCAGTCGGAGCGTACACGACAGGGGAAGCAATCAGCCCCAGCATTTT

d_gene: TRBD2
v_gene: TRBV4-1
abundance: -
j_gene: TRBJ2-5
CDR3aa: CASSGAGGRLETQYF
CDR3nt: TGCGCCAGCAGCGGGGCGGGGGGGCGTTTAGAGACCCAGTACTTC

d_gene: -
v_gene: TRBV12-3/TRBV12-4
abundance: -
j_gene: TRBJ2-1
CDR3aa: CAEGLRYNEQFF
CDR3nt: TGTGCCGAGGGACTCCGCTACAATGAGCAGTTCTTC

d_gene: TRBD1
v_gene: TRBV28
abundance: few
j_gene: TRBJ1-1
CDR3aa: CASSTMTGGSTEAFF
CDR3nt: TGTGCCAGCAGTACAATGACAGGGGGCAGTACTGAAGCTTTCTTT

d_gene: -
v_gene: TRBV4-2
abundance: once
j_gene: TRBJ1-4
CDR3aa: CASSQEGHDEKLFF
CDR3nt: TGTGCCAGCAGCCAAGAGGGACACGACGAAAAACTGTTTTTT

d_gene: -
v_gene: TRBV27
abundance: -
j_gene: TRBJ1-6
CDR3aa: CASSFLGEDSPLHF
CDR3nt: TGTGCCAGCAGTTTCTTGGGGGAGGATTCACCCCTCCACTTT

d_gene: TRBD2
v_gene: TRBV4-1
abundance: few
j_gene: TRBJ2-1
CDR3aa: CASRISGGAYNEQFF
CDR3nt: TGCGCCAGCAGAATTAGCGGGGGGGCCTACAATGAGCAGTTCTTC

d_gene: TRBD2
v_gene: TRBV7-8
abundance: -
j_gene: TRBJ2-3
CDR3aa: CASSLGLPGTDTQYF
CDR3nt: TGTGCCAGCAGCTTGGGACTACCCGGCACAGATACGCAGTATTTT

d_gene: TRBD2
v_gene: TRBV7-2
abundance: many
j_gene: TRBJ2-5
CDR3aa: CASSPPGGGMKETQYF
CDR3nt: TGTGCCAGCAGCCCCCCGGGCGGGGGAATGAAAGAGACCCAGTACTTC

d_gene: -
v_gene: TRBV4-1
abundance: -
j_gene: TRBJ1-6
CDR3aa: CASSQDGNQGSPLHF
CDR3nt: TGCGCCAGCAGCCAAGACGGGAATCAAGGATCACCCCTCCACTTT

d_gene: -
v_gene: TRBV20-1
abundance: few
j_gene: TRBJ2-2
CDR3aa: CSARERGENTGELFF
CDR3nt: TGCAGTGCTAGAGAAAGAGGGGAGAACACCGGGGAGCTGTTTTTT

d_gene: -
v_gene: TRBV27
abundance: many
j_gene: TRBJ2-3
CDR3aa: CASSPSLLGPGTDTQYF
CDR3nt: TGTGCCAGCAGTCCTAGTTTATTAGGGCCGGGGACAGATACGCAGTATTTT

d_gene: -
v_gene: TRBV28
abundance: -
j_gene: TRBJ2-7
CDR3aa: CASSLTAIYSTYEQYF
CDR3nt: TGTGCCAGCAGTTTAACGGCAATTTATTCCACCTACGAGCAGTACTTC

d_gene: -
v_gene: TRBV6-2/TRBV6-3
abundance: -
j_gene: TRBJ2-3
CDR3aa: CASSLDRTDTQYF
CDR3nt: TGTGCCAGCAGTTTGGACCGCACAGATACGCAGTATTTT

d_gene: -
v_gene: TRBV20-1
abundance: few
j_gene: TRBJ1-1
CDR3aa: CSARDPKENTEAFF
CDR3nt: TGCAGTGCTAGAGATCCCAAGGAGAACACTGAAGCTTTCTTT

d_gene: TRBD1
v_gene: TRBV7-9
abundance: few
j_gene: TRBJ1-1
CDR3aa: CASSSSLTGRDTEAFF
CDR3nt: TGTGCCAGCAGCTCCTCGTTGACAGGGAGGGACACTGAAGCTTTCTTT

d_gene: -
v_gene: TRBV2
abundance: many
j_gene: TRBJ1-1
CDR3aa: CASTGVGTEAFF
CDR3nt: TGTGCCAGCACAGGGGTTGGTACTGAAGCTTTCTTT

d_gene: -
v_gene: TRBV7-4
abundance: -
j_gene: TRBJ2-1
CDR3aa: CASSLGPSDNEQFF
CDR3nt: TGTGCCAGCAGCTTAGGGCCCTCCGACAATGAGCAGTTCTTC

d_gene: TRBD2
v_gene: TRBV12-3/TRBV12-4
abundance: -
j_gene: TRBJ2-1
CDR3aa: CASSPLGLAGVNNNEQFF
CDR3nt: TGTGCCAGCAGTCCCCTTGGACTAGCGGGGGTTAATAACAATGAGCAGTTCTTC

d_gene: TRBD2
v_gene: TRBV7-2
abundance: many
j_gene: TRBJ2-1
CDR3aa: CASSFFSGGALNEQFF
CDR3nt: TGTGCCAGCAGCTTTTTTAGCGGGGGGGCTCTTAATGAGCAGTTCTTC

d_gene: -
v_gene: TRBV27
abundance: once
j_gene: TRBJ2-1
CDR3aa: CASSWDVYNEQFF
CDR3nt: TGTGCCAGCAGTTGGGACGTATACAATGAGCAGTTCTTC

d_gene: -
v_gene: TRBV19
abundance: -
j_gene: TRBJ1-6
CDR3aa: CASRPGPLYYSPLHF
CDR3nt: TGTGCCAGTAGGCCGGGACCATTATATTATTCACCCCTCCACTTT

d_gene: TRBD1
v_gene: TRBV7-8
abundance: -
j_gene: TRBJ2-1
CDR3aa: CASSILTGYHNEQFF
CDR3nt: TGTGCCAGCAGCATCCTGACAGGGTACCACAATGAGCAGTTCTTC

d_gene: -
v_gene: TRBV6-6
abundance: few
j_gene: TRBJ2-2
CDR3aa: CATGQINTGELFF
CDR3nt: TGTGCCACCGGACAGATTAACACCGGGGAGCTGTTTTTT

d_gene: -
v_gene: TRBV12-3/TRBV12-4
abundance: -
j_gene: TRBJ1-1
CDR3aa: CASSSGGGGPHTEAFF
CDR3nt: TGTGCCAGCAGTTCCGGGGGGGGGGGTCCTCACACTGAAGCTTTCTTT

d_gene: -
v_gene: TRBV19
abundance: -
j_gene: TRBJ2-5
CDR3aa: CASSIWAGQRLYQETQYF
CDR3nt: TGTGCCAGTAGTATATGGGCAGGACAGAGATTGTACCAAGAGACCCAGTACTTC

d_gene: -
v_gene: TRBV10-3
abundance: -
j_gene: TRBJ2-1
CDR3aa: CAISEGVKTGAYNEQFF
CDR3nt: TGTGCCATCAGTGAGGGTGTTAAGACGGGGGCCTACAATGAGCAGTTCTTC

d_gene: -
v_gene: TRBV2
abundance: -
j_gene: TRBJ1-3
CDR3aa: CAFLQVSGNTIYF
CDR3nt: TGTGCCTTCCTACAGGTCTCTGGAAACACCATATATTTT

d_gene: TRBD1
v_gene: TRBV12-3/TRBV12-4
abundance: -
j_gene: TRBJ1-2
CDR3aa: CASSPDRGLRGYTF
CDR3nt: TGTGCCAGCAGTCCGGACAGGGGTCTCCGAGGCTACACCTTC

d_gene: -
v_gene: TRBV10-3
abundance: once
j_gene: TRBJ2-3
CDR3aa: CAISESGRGRGTDTQYF
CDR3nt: TGTGCCATCAGTGAGTCCGGGCGGGGGCGGGGCACAGATACGCAGTATTTT

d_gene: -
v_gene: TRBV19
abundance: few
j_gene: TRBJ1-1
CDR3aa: CAGGHPGTEAFF
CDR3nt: TGTGCCGGGGGGCACCCGGGGACTGAAGCTTTCTTT

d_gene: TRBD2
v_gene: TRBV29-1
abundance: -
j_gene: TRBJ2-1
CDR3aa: CSVDLAGRYNEQFF
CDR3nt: TGCAGCGTTGATTTAGCGGGGCGCTACAATGAGCAGTTCTTC

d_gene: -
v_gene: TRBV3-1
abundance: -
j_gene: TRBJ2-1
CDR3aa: CASSLQDNEQFF
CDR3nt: TGTGCCAGCAGCCTTCAGGACAATGAGCAGTTCTTC

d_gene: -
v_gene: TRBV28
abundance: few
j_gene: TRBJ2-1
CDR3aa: CASSYPGGGAFNEQFF
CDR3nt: TGTGCCAGCAGTTACCCGGGAGGGGGCGCTTTCAATGAGCAGTTCTTC

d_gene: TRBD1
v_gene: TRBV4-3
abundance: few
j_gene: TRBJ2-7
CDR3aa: CASSQGDGQGFSYEQYF
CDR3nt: TGCGCCAGCAGCCAAGGCGATGGACAGGGGTTCTCCTACGAGCAGTACTTC

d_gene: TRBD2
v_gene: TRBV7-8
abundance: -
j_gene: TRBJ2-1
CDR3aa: CASSLDGGGYNEQFF
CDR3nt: TGTGCCAGCAGCTTAGACGGCGGGGGCTACAATGAGCAGTTCTTC

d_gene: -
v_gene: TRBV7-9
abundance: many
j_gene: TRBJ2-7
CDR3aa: CASSSAAGGEEYEQYF
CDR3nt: TGTGCCAGCAGCTCGGCCGCAGGGGGGGAGGAGTACGAGCAGTACTTC

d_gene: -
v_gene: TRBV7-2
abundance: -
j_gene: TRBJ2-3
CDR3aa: CASSLGPGEGTQYF
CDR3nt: TGTGCCAGCAGCTTAGGTCCAGGGGAGGGTACGCAGTATTTT

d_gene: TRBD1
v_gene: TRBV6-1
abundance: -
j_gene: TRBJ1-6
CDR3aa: CASSEMGTALSPLHF
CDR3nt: TGTGCCAGCAGTGAGATGGGGACAGCTCTTTCACCCCTCCACTTT

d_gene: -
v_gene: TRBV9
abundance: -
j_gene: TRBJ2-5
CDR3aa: CASSRQGIGETQYF
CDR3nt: TGTGCCAGCAGTCGACAAGGGATTGGAGAGACCCAGTACTTC

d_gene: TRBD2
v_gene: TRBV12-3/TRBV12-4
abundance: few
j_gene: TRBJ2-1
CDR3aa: CASSFWAGRARERHNEQFF
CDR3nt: TGTGCCAGCAGTTTTTGGGCTGGGAGGGCTCGAGAGAGACACAATGAGCAGTTCTTC

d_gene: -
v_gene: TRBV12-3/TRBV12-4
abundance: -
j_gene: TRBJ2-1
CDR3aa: CASSLDRLVPAWSYNEQFF
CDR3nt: TGTGCCAGCAGTTTAGACCGGCTAGTCCCAGCTTGGTCCTACAATGAGCAGTTCTTC

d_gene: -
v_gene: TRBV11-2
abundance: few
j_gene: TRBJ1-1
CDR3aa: CASSYPGQGGTEAFF
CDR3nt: TGTGCCAGCAGCTACCCCGGGCAGGGTGGCACTGAAGCTTTCTTT

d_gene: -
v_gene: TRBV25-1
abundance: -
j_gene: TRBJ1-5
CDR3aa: CASSEYSDQPQHF
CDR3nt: TGTGCCAGCAGTGAATACAGCGATCAGCCCCAGCATTTT

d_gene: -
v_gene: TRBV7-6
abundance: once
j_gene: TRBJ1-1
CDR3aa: CASTYGLNAEAFF
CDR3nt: TGTGCCAGCACATACGGTCTGAACGCTGAAGCTTTCTTT